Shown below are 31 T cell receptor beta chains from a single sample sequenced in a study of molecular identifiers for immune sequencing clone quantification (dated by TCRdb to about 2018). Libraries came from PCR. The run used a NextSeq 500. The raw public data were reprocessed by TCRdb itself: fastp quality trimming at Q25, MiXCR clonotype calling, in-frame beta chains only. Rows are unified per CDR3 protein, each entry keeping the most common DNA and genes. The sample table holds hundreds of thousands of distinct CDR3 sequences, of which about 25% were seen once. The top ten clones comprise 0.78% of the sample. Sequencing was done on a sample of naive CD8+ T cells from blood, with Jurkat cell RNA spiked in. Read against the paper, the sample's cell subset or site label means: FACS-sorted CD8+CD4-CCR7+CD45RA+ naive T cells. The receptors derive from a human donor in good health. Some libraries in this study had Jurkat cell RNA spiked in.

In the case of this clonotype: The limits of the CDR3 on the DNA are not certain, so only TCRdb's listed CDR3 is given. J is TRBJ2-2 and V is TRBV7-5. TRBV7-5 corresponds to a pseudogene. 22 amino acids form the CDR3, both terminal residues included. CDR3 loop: CISVPAATRSFDRPLNTGELFF.

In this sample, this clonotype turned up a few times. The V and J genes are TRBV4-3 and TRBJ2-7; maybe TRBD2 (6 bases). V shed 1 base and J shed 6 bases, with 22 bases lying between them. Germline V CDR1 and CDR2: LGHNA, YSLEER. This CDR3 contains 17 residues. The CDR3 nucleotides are TGCGCCAGCAGCCAAGTTCTTGCGGGACCCTCCTCGGGCGAGCAGTACTTC. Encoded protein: CASSQVLAGPSSGEQYF.

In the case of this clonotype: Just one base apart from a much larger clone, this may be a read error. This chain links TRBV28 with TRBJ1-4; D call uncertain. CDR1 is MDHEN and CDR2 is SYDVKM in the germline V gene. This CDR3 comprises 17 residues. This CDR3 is CASSEGPPAATNKKLFF. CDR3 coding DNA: TGTGCCAGCAGTGAGGGCCCGCCTGCGGCAACTAATAAAAAACTGTTTTTT. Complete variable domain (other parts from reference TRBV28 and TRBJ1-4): DVKVTQSSRYLVKRTGEKVFLECVQDMDHENMFWYRQDPGLGLRLIYFSYDVKMKEKGDIPEGYSVSREKKERFSLILESASTNQTSMYLCASSEGPPAATNKKLFFGSGTQLSVL.

For the CDR3, the DNA is TGTGCCTTAGTCCCAGCGGGAGGCACAGATACGCAGTATTTT. Amino acid sequence: CALVPAGGTDTQYF. The V call is TRBV6-6, the J call TRBJ2-3; the match to TRBD2 covers 8 bases. The CDR3 is 14 amino acids. The germline V gene encodes CDR1 MNHNY and CDR2 SVGAGI (reference sequence). The V gene end was trimmed by 11 bases and the J gene end by 1 base; junction bases not matched to a gene: 8.

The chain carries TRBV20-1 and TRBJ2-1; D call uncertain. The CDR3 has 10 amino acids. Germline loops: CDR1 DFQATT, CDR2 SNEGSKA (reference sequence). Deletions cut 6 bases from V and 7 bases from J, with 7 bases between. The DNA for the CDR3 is TGCAGTGCCCTAGAGAATGAGCAGTTCTTC. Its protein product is CSALENEQFF.

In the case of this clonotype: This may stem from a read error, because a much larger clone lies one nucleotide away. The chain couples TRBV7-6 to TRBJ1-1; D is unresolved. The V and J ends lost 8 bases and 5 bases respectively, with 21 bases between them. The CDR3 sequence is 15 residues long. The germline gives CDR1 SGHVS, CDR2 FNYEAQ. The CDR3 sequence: CASGFIGEAGTEAFF. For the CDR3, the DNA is TGTGCCAGCGGATTCATCGGGGAGGCCGGGACTGAAGCTTTCTTT.

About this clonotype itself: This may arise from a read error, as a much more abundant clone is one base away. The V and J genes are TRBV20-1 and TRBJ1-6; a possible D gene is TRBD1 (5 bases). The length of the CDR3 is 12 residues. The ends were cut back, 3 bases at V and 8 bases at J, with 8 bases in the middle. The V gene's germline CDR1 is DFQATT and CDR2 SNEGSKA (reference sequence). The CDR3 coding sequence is TGCAGTGCTAGCAGGGAGGATTCACCCCTCCACTTT. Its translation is CSASREDSPLHF.

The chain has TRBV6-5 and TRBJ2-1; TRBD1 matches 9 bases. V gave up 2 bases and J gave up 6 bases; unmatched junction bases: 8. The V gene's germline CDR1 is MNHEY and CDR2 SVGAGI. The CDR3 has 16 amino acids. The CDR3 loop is CASSYPSVTGGNEQFF. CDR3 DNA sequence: TGTGCCAGCAGTTACCCATCCGTGACAGGGGGCAATGAGCAGTTCTTC.

CDR3 sequence reads: CASSPEPGPNTGELFF. Written as DNA, the CDR3 is TGTGCCAGCAGTCCCGAGCCGGGACCGAACACCGGGGAGCTGTTTTTT. This chain links TRBV12-3 or TRBV12-4 with TRBJ2-2; perhaps D is TRBD1 or TRBD2 (5 bases each). Trimming removed 5 bases from V and 0 bases from J, with 13 bases in between. This CDR3 region has 16 residues.

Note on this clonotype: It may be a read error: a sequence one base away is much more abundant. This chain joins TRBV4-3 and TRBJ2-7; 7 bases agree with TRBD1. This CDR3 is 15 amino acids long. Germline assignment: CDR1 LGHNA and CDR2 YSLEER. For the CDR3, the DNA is TGCGCCAGCAGCCAAGATTGGAACAGGGGATACGAGCAGAACTTC. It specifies CASSQDWNRGYEQNF.

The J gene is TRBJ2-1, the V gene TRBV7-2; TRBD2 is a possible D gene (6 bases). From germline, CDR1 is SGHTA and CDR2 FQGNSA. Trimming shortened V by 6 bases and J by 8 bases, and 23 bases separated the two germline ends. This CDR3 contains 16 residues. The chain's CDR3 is CASSLPLARNGDEQFF. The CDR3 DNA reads TGTGCCAGCAGTTTACCCCTAGCGCGAAACGGGGATGAGCAGTTCTTC.

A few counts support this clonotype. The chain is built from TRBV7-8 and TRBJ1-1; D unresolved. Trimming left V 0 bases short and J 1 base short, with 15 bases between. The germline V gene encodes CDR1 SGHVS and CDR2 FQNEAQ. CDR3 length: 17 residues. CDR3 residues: CASSLAHSAAGNTEAFF. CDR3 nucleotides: TGTGCCAGCAGCTTAGCCCATTCGGCGGCGGGGAACACTGAAGCTTTCTTT. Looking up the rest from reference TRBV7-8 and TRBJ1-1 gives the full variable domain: GAGVSQSPRYKVAKRGQDVALRCDPISGHVSLFWYQQALGQGPEFLTYFQNEAQLDKSGLPSDRFFAERPEGSVSTLKIQRTQQEDSAVYLCASSLAHSAAGNTEAFFGQGTRLTVV.

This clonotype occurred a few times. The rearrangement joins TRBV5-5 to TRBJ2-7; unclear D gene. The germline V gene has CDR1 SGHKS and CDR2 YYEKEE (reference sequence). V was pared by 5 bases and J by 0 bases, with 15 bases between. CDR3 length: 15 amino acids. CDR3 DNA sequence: TGTGCCAGCAGACCGGTGGGCTGGAGCTCCTACGAGCAGTACTTC. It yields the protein CASRPVGWSSYEQYF. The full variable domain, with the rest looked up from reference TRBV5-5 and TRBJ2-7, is DAGVTQSPTHLIKTRGQQVTLRCSPISGHKSVSWYQQVLGQGPQFIFQYYEKEERGRGNFPDRFSARQFPNYSSELNVNALLLGDSALYLCASRPVGWSSYEQYFGPGTRLTVT.

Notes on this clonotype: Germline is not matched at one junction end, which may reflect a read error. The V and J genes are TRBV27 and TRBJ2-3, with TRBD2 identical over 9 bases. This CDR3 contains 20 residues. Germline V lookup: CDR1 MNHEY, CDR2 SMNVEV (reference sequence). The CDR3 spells CASSFQFRDLSGGNTDTLYF. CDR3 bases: TGTGCCAGCAGTTTCCAGTTTAGAGACCTTAGCGGGGGCAACACAGATACGCTGTATTTT.

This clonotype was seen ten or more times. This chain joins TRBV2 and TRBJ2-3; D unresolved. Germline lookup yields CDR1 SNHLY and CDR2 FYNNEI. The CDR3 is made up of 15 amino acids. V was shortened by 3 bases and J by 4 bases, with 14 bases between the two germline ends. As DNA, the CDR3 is TGTGCCAGCAGTGATTTGCGAGGCCTATCAGATACGCAGTATTTT. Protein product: CASSDLRGLSDTQYF. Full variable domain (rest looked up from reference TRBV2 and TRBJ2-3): EPEVTQTPSHQVTQMGQEVILRCVPISNHLYFYWYRQILGQKVEFLVSFYNNEISEKSEIFDDQFSVERPDGSNFTLKIRSTKLEDSAMYFCASSDLRGLSDTQYFGPGTRLTVL.

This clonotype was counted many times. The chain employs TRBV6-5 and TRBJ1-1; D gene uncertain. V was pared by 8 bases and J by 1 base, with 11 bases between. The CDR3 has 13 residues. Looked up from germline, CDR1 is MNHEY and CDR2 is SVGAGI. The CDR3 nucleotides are TGTGCCAGCTTCCGCTTTGGGAACACTGAAGCTTTCTTT. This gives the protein CASFRFGNTEAFF.

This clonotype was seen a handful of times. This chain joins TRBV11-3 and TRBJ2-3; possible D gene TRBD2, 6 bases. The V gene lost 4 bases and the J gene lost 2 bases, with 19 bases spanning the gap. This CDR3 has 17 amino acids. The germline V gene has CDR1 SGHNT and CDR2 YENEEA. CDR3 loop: CASSSPNSGGSTDTQYF. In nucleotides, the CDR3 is TGTGCCAGCAGCTCTCCTAACTCCGGAGGGTCCACAGATACGCAGTATTTT.

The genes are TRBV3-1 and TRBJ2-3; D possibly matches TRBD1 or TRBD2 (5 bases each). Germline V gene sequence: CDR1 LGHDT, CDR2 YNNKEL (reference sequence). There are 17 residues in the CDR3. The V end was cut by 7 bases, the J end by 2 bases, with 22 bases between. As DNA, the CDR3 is TGTGCCAGCACCTCCAGGACCGGGACGGAACCCACAGATACGCAGTATTTT. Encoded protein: CASTSRTGTEPTDTQYF.

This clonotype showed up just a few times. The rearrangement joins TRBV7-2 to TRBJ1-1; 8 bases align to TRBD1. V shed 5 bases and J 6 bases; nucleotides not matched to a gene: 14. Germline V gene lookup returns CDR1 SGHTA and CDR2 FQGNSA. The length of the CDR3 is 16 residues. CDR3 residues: CASSPDRRGQVAEAFF. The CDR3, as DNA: TGTGCCAGCAGCCCTGATCGGAGGGGACAGGTCGCTGAAGCTTTCTTT.

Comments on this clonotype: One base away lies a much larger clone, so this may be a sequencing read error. The CDR3 region is CARNPSQVAGPTDTQYF. DNA for the CDR3: TGTGCCCGCAACCCAAGTCAGGTAGCGGGGCCAACAGATACGCAGTATTTT. The chain links TRBV21-1 to TRBJ2-3; whether TRBD2, the table's D call, matches the DNA was not checked. TRBV21-1 is an annotated pseudogene. The CDR3 consists of 17 residues.

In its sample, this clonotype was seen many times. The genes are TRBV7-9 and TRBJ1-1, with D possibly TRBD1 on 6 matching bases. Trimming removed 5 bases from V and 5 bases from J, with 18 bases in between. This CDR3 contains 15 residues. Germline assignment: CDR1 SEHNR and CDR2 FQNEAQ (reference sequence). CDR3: CASSAQGQIETEAFF. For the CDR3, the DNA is TGTGCCAGCAGCGCCCAAGGACAGATTGAAACTGAAGCTTTCTTT.

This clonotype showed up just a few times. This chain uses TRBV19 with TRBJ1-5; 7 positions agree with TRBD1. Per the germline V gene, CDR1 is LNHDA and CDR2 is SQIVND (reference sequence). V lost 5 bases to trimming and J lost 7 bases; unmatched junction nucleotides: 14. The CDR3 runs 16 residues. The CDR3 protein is CASSLTLTGLTQPQHF. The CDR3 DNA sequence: TGTGCCAGTAGTCTCACCTTGACAGGGCTCACGCAGCCCCAGCATTTT.

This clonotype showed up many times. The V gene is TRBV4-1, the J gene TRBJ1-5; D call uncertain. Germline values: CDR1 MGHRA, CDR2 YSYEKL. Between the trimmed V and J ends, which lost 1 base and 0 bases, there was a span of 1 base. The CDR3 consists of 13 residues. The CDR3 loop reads CASSQASNQPQHF. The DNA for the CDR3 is TGCGCCAGCAGCCAAGCTAGCAATCAGCCCCAGCATTTT.

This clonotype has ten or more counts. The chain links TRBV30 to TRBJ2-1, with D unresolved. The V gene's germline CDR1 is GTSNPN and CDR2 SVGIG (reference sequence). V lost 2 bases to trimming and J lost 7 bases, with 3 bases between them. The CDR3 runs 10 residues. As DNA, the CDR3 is TGTGCCTGGAGTTTGAATGAGCAGTTCTTC. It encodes CAWSLNEQFF.

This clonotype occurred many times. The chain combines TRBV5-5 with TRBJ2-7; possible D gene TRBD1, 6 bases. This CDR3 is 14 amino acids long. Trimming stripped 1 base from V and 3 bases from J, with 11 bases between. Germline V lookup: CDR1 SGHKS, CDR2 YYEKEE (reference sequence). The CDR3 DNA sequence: TGTGCCAGCAGCTTGTCATTGGACAGCTACGAGCAGTACTTC. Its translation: CASSLSLDSYEQYF.

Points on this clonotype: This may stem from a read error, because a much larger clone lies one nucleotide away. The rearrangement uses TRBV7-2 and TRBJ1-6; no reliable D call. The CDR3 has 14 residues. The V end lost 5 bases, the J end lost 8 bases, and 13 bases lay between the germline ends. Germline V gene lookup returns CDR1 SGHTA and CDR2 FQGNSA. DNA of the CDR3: TGTGCCAGCAGCCTTATCGACGGGTATTCACCCCTCCACTTT. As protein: CASSLIDGYSPLHF.

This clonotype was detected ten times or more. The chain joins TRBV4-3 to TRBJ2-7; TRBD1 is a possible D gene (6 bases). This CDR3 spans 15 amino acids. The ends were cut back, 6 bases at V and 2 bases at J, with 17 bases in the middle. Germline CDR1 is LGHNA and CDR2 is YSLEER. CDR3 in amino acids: CASSPSRGQTYEQYF. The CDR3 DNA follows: TGCGCCAGCAGTCCGTCCCGGGGACAAACCTACGAGCAGTACTTC.

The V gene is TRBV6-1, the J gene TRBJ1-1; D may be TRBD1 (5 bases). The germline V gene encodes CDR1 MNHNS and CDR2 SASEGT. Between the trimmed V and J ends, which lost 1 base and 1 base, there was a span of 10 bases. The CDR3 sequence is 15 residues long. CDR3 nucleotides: TGTGCCAGCAGTGAAGGTGGGGGTTGGAACACTGAAGCTTTCTTT. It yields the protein CASSEGGGWNTEAFF.

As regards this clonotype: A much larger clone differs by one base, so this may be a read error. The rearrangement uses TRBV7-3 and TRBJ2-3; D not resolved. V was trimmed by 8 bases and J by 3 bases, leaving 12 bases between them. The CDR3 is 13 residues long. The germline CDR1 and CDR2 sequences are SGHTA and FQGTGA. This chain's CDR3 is CASGSGETDTQYF. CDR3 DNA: TGTGCCAGCGGCTCCGGAGAAACAGATACGCAGTATTTT.

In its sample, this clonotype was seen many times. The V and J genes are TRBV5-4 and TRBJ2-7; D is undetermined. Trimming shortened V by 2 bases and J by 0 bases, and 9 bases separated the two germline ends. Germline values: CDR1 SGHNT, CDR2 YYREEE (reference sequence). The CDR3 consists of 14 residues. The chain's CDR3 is CASSLRYSSYEQYF. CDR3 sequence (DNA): TGTGCCAGCAGCTTACGATACAGCTCCTACGAGCAGTACTTC.

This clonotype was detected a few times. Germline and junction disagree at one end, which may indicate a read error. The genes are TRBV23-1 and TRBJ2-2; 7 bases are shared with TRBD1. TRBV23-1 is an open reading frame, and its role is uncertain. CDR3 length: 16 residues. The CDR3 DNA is TGCGCCAGCAGTCAATCGAAGGGGGCTTTACACCGGGGAGCTGTTTTT. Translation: CASSQSKGALHRGAVF.